These T cell receptor beta chains were read from a single sample in a study of T cells in Graves' hyperthyroidism and ophthalmopathy. TCRdb ran MiXCR on the multiplex PCR reads and lists one entry per CDR3 protein. The table lists a few hundred thousand distinct CDR3 sequences, 15% of them singletons. The specimen was blood. The receptor source for this set is a woman under 40 with Graves' hyperthyroidism. CDR3s leave out the opening cysteine and the closing phenylalanine or tryptophan. Fields, in order: clone size, V gene, D gene, CDR3 protein. A D gene is named only where the DNA matches it firmly. Only part of the rows carry a size: once, few, many, or a class if the clone is expanded.

-	TRBV24-1	-	ATSDLGGGYNEQF
many	TRBV28	-	ASNTRGASAYDGNEQF
-	TRBV19	TRBD1	ASRTTGDSNQPQH
many	TRBV5-1	-	ASSLVGEDTQY
many	TRBV5-1	-	ASSRGDSGSYEQY
many	TRBV20-1	-	SAREGTAGTEAF
many	TRBV3-1	-	ASSQEVSGNEQF
many	TRBV3-1	TRBD1	ASSQGTGAHGYT
many	TRBV2	-	ASSAGSTEAF
-	TRBV9	-	ASSSSATWGTGELF
few	TRBV18	-	ASSPPQQRNTGELF
-	TRBV6-2/TRBV6-3	-	ASSAQGRADTQY
many	TRBV20-1	TRBD2	SARDRTSGSNEQY
few	TRBV5-1	TRBD2	ASSWSSGRGDVNTGELF
many	TRBV29-1	TRBD1	SVETGAANEKLF
many	TRBV6-1	-	ASKIGGFYEQY
-	TRBV25-1	-	ASSGWQGNTEAF
many	TRBV28	-	ASSLGREEQY
few	TRBV15	-	ATSRVMFNNSPLH
few	TRBV5-1	-	ASSPRGERYEQY
-	TRBV18	-	ASSPREGANVLT
once	TRBV6-2/TRBV6-3	TRBD1	ASSYSYRGTSGNTIY
many	TRBV6-2/TRBV6-3	-	ASSYSTPLGDEQF
many	TRBV28	-	ASSIYSNQPYEQY
few	TRBV4-2	TRBD1	ASSQDRGLGAKNIQY
many	TRBV15	TRBD2	ATSPGTSGTADTQY
many	TRBV28	TRBD1	ASSIGTGGTDTQY
-	TRBV7-2	-	ASSPLGLSSGNTIY
-	TRBV12-3/TRBV12-4	TRBD2	ASSLASGTYTGELF
many	TRBV20-1	TRBD1	SAEGQERAYEQY
few	TRBV9	-	ASSVAGTPYEQY
-	TRBV28	TRBD1	ASSFGTGSNSPLH
few	TRBV3-1	-	ASSPYGTTRLDTQY
-	TRBV7-8	TRBD2	ATNLRALADYNEQF
few	TRBV30	TRBD1	AWRNRGSQETQY
-	TRBV19	-	ASSTLGGRGGNQPQH
many	TRBV27	-	ASSSHQGTEAF
-	TRBV19	TRBD1	ASSIGQGDYGYT
many	TRBV18	TRBD2	ASSPRGSSGSGTYEQY
many	TRBV20-1	TRBD1	SARGPGQGRKTEAF
many	TRBV5-6	-	ASSIFQNTEAF
few	TRBV7-2	TRBD1	ASSPHRGHEQY
many	TRBV5-1	-	ASSLEVRLQETQY
few	TRBV12-3/TRBV12-4	-	ASSLTPTKPSSYNEQF
many	TRBV11-2	TRBD2	ASSVSGRDGYNEQF
-	TRBV28	TRBD2	ASSRGGVY
many	TRBV7-2	TRBD2	ASSLGGLAGVYEQY
many	TRBV30	-	AWSVGDSPLH